Presented here are 2 T cell receptor beta chains from one specimen sequenced in a study of CD8 T cells in ankylosing spondylitis. Their specific antigens are unknown. TCRdb itself ran the 5' RACE reads through MiXCR, one entry per CDR3 protein. The sample lists 100,000 to 150,000 distinct CDR3 sequences; approximately 17% were seen once. Whole-study findings and limits: A TCR beta motif made of fewer than 10 highly homologous variants seemed typical of ankylosing spondylitis blood.

Sequencing was carried out using blood, either unsorted or a sorted T cell fraction (not recorded which). These receptors all come from a male donor with ankylosing spondylitis.

The V and J genes are TRBV5-1 and TRBJ1-1, with a tentative D call TRBD1 (6 bases). The CDR3 loop spans 13 amino acids. Germline loops: CDR1 SGHRS, CDR2 YFSETQ. V shed 5 bases and J shed 0 bases, with 8 bases lying between them. The CDR3 region has the DNA TGCGCCAGCAGTGACAGGCTGAACACTGAAGCTTTCTTT. It codes for CASSDRLNTEAFF.

This clonotype was counted between two and nine times. The chain employs TRBV7-6 and TRBJ2-2, with a possible D match to TRBD1 (5 bases). The CDR3 runs 19 residues. The germline V and J ends were trimmed by 3 bases and 0 bases, with 20 bases remaining between them. Germline lookup yields CDR1 SGHVS and CDR2 FNYEAQ. For the CDR3, the DNA is TGTGCCAGCAGCTTCCCGTACTACGATACAGGCACGAACACCGGGGAGCTGTTTTTT. This gives the protein CASSFPYYDTGTNTGELFF.